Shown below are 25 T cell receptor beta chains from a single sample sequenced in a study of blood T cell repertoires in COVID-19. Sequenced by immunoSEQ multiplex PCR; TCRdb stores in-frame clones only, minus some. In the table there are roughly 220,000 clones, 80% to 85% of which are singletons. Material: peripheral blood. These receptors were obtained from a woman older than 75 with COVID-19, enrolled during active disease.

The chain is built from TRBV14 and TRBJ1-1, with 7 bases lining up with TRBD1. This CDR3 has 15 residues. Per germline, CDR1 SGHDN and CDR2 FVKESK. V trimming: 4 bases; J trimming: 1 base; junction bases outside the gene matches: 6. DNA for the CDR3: TGTGCCAGCAGCCTGGACAGGAGGGGGAACACTGAAGCTTTCTTT. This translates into CASSLDRRGNTEAFF.

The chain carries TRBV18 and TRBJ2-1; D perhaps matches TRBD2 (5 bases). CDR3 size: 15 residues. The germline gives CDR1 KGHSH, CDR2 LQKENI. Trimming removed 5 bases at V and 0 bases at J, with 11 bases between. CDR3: CASSIQRSSYNEQFF. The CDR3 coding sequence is TGTGCCAGCTCAATCCAGCGGAGCTCCTACAATGAGCAGTTCTTC.

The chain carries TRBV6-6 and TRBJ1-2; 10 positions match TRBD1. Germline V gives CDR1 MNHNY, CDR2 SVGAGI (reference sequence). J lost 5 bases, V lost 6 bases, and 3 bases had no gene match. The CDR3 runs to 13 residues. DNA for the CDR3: TGTGCCAGCAGGGGGACAGGGGCGTATGGCTACACCTTC. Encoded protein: CASRGTGAYGYTF.

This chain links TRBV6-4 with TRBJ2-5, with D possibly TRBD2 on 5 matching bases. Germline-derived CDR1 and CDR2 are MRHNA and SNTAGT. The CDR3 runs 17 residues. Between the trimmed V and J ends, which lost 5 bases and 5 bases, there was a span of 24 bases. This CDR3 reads CASSTLFLGRRWETQYF. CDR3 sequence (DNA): TGTGCCAGCAGTACCCTGTTTTTAGGACGGAGGTGGGAGACCCAGTACTTC.

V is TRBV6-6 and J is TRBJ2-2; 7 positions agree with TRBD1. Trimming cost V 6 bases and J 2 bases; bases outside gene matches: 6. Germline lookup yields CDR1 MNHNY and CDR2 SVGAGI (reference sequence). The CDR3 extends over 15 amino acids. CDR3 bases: TGTGCCAGCAGAACGCGACAGGGCAACACCGGGGAGCTGTTTTTT. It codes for CASRTRQGNTGELFF.

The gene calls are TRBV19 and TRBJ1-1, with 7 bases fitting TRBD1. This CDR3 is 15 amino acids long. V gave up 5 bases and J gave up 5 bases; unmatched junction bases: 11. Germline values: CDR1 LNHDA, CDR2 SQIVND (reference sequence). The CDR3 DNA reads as TGTGCCAGTAGTGGCCTGAGGGGGCGGGGTACTGAAGCTTTCTTT. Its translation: CASSGLRGRGTEAFF. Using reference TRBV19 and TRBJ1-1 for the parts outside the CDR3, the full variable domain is DGGITQSPKYLFRKEGQNVTLSCEQNLNHDAMYWYRQDPGQGLRLIYYSQIVNDFQKGDIAEGYSVSREKKESFPLTVTSAQKNPTAFYLCASSGLRGRGTEAFFGQGTRLTVV.

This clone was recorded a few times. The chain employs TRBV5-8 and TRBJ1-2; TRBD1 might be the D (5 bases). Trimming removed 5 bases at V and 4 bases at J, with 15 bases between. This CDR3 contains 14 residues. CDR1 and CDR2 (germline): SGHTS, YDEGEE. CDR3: CASRSLRGGYGYTF. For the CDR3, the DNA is TGTGCCAGCAGAAGTTTGCGGGGCGGCTATGGCTACACCTTC.

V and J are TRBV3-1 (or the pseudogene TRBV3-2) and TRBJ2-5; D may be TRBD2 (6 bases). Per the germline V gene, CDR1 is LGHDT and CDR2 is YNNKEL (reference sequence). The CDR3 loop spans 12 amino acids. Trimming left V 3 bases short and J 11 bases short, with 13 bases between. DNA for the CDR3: TGTGCCAGCAGCCATGGGCCGGGACTGCAGTACTTC. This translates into CASSHGPGLQYF.

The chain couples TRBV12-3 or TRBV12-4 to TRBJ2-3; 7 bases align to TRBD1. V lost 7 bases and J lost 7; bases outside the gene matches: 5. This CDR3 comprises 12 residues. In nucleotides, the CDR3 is TGTGCCAGCATGAGGGGGCCGAATACGCAGTATTTT. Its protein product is CASMRGPNTQYF.

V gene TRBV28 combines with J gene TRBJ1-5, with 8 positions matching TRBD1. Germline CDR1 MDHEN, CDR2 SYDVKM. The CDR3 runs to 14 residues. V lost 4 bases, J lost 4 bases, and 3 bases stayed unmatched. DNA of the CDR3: TGTGCCAGCAGTTCGCGGACAGGGAATCAGCCCCAGCATTTT. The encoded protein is CASSSRTGNQPQHF.

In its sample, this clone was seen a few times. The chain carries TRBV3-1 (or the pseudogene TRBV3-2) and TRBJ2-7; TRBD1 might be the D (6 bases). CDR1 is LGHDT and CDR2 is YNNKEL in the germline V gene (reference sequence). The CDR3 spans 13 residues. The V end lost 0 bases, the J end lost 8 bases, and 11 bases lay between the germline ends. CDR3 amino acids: CASSQDRQGKQYF. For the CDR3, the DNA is TGTGCCAGCAGCCAAGACCGGCAGGGGAAGCAGTACTTC.

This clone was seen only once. CDR3 in DNA: TGTGCCACCAGTGATCTTACACCGGGACAGACCGGGGAGCTGTTTTTT. Amino acid sequence: CATSDLTPGQTGELFF. V and J are TRBV24-1 and TRBJ2-2, with 7 bases aligning to TRBD1. Losses at the gene ends were 3 bases for V and 5 bases for J; bases not matched to a gene: 8. Germline V lookup: CDR1 KGHDR, CDR2 SFDVKD. The CDR3 has 16 amino acids.

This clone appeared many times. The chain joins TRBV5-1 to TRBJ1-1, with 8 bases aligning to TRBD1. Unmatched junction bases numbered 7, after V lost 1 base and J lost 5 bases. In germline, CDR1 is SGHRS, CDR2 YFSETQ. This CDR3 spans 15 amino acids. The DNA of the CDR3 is TGCGCCAGCAGCTTGATCCGGGACAGGTCTACTGAAGCTTTCTTT. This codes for CASSLIRDRSTEAFF.

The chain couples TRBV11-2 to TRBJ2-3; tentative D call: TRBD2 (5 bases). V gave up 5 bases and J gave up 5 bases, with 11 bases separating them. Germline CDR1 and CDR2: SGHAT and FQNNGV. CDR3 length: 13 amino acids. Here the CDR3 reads CASSGPSGDTQYF. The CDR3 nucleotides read TGTGCCAGCAGCGGCCCGAGCGGAGATACGCAGTATTTT.

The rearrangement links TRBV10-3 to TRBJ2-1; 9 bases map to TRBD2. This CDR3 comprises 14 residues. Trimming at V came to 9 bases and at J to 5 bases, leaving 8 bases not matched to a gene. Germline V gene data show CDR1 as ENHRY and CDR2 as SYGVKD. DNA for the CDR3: TGTGCCATACACGCCGGGACTAGCAACAATGAGCAGTTCTTC. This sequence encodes CAIHAGTSNNEQFF.

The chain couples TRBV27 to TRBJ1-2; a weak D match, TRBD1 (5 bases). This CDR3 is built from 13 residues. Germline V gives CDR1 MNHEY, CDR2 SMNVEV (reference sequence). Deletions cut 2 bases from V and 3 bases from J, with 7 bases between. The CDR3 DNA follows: TGTGCCAGCAGTTTACAGGGCCACTATGGCTACACCTTC. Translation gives CASSLQGHYGYTF.

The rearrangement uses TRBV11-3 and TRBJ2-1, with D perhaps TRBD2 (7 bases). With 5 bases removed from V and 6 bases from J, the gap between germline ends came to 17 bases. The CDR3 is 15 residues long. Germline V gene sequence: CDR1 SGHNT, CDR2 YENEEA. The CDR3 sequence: CASSLGGGGRNEQFF. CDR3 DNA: TGTGCCAGCAGCCTTGGTGGGGGGGGCCGCAATGAGCAGTTCTTC.

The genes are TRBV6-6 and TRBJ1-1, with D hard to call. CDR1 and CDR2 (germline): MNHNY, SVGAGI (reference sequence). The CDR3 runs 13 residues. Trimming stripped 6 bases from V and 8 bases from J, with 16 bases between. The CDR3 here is CASSPTGRLEAFF. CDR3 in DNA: TGTGCCAGCAGCCCTACCGGGAGACTAGAAGCTTTCTTT.

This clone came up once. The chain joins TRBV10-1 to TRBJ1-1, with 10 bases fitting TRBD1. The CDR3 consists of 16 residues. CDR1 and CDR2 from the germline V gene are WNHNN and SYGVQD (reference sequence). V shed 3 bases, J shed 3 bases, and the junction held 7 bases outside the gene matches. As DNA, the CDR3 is TGCGCCAGCAGTGACCCTGGGACAGGGGAGTACACTGAAGCTTTCTTT. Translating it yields CASSDPGTGEYTEAFF.

In DNA, the CDR3 is TGTGCCAGCAGCTTGGGGGGGCCGAGGGAAAAACTGTTTTTT. It translates to CASSLGGPREKLFF. J is TRBJ1-4 and V is TRBV13; possible D gene TRBD1, 6 bases. This CDR3 is 14 amino acids long. Germline V gives CDR1 PRHDT, CDR2 FYEKMQ (reference sequence). Between the trimmed V and J ends, which lost 3 bases and 8 bases, there was a span of 13 bases.

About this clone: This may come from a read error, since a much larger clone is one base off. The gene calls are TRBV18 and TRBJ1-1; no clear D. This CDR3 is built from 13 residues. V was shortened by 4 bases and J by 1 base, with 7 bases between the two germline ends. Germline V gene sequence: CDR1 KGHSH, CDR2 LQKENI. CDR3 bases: TGTGCCAGCTCACAGCGGGAGAACACTGAAGCTTTCTTT. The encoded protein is CASSQRENTEAFF.

The DNA for the CDR3 is TGTGCCAGCACCTACAGGGGCTATGGCTACACCTTC. This codes for CASTYRGYGYTF. The chain carries TRBV12-3 or TRBV12-4 and TRBJ1-2; 7 nucleotides align to TRBD1. V gave up 7 bases and J gave up 4 bases; unmatched junction bases: 3. This CDR3 contains 12 residues.

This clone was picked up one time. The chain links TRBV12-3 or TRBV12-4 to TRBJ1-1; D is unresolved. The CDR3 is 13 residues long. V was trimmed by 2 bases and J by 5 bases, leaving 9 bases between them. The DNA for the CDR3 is TGTGCCAGCAGTTTAAGTGAGCGGACTGAAGCTTTCTTT. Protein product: CASSLSERTEAFF.

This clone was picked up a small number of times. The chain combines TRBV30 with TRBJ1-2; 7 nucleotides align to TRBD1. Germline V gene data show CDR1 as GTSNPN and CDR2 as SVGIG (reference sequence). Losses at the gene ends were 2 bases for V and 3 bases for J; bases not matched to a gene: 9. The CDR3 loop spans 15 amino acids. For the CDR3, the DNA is TGTGCCTGGAGTAACACGGACAGGTTTTACTATGGCTACACCTTC. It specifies CAWSNTDRFYYGYTF.

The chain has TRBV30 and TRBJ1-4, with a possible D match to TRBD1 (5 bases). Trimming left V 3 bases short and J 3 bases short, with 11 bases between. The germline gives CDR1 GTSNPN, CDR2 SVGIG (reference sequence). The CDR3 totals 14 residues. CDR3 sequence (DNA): TGTGCCTGGAGCTACGACAGTTCTAATGAAAAACTGTTTTTT. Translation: CAWSYDSSNEKLFF.